A selection of T cell receptor beta chains follows, all from one sample in a study of cytomegalovirus exposure and HLA in healthy donors. This table comes from immunoSEQ multiplex PCR, and its TCRdb copy is limited to in-frame clones, with some not included. The repertoire table contains about 88,000 clones. The source material was PBMCs. The receptors shown here come from a girl aged 10 to 17 in good health and CMV-seropositive. Both conserved end residues are part of each CDR3. The D gene is left open where the match is weak.

d_gene,len,v_gene,j_gene,CDR3aa,CDR3nt
.,18,TRBV25-1,TRBJ2-3,CASSGTPSAGLGRGPQYF,TGTGCCAGCAGTGGGACCCCGAGCGCAGGGTTGGGAAGGGGCCCGCAGTATTTT
.,14,TRBV27,TRBJ2-7,CASSWDGGTYEQYF,TGTGCCAGCAGCTGGGACGGAGGGACCTACGAGCAGTACTTC
.,13,TRBV19,TRBJ2-1,CASIPDSNNEQFF,TGTGCCAGTATCCCCGACAGCAACAATGAGCAGTTCTTC
TRBD2,15,TRBV6-6,TRBJ2-7,CASSSTSGGSYEQYF,TGTGCCAGCAGTTCTACTAGCGGGGGGTCCTACGAGCAGTACTTC
TRBD1,15,TRBV7-9,TRBJ1-5,CASSKGQGYNQPQHF,TGTGCCAGCAGCAAGGGACAGGGTTACAATCAGCCCCAGCATTTT
.,15,TRBV7-2,TRBJ1-4,CASSSPAGTAEKLFF,TGTGCCAGCAGCTCGCCCGCGGGTACTGCGGAAAAACTGTTTTTT
TRBD1,14,TRBV2,TRBJ1-5,CASSAGTGNQPQHF,TGTGCCAGCAGCGCCGGGACAGGGAATCAGCCCCAGCATTTT
TRBD1,14,TRBV28,TRBJ2-1,CASSFEGAGHEQFF,TGTGCCAGCAGTTTTGAGGGGGCCGGCCATGAGCAGTTCTTC
TRBD2,17,TRBV7-2,TRBJ2-2,CASSPGLAGPETGELFF,TGTGCCAGCAGCCCGGGACTAGCGGGACCCGAGACCGGGGAGCTGTTTTTT
.,11,TRBV20-1,TRBJ2-3,CSATSTDTQYF,TGCAGTGCTACTAGCACAGATACGCAGTATTTT
.,14,TRBV5-1,TRBJ2-3,CASSLATGGNTQYF,TGCGCCAGCAGCTTGGCCACCGGAGGGAATACGCAGTATTTT
TRBD1,17,TRBV7-9,TRBJ1-4,CASSLGGRGLLNEKLFF,TGTGCCAGCAGCTTAGGTGGCAGGGGGCTGCTGAATGAAAAACTGTTTTTT
.,13,TRBV18,TRBJ2-7,CASSPGVVDEQYF,TGTGCCAGCTCACCCGGGGTTGTCGACGAGCAGTACTTC
.,15,TRBV10-3,TRBJ2-3,CAISEVVGPTDTQYF,TGTGCCATCAGTGAGGTAGTTGGGCCCACAGATACGCAGTATTTT
TRBD2,16,TRBV19,TRBJ2-3,CASSRGLAGDTDTQYF,TGTGCCAGTAGTAGGGGACTAGCGGGGGATACAGATACGCAGTATTTT
.,17,TRBV11-2,TRBJ2-2,CASSTPPGHLNTGELFF,TGTGCCAGCAGCACTCCCCCCGGACACCTGAACACCGGGGAGCTGTTTTTT
TRBD1,14,TRBV11-3,TRBJ2-3,CASSLQGATDTQYF,TGTGCCAGCAGCTTACAGGGGGCGACAGATACGCAGTATTTT
TRBD2,14,TRBV9,TRBJ2-5,CASSALAEQETQYF,TGTGCCAGCAGCGCGCTAGCGGAGCAAGAGACCCAGTACTTC
.,15,TRBV13,TRBJ2-7,CASSQQTSQGGEQYF,TGTGCCAGCAGCCAGCAAACGAGTCAAGGGGGCGAGCAGTACTTC
.,13,TRBV7-3,TRBJ1-1,CASSLQENTEAFF,TGTGCCAGCAGCTTGCAGGAGAACACTGAAGCTTTCTTT
TRBD1,14,TRBV4-1,TRBJ1-1,CASSMDRMSTEAFF,TGCGCCAGCAGCATGGACAGGATGTCCACTGAAGCTTTCTTT
TRBD1,14,TRBV12-5,TRBJ1-4,CASGAGTGGEKLFF,TGTGCTAGTGGAGCCGGGACAGGGGGTGAAAAACTGTTTTTT
TRBD1,16,TRBV19,TRBJ2-3,CASSNRDRGPTDKQYF,TGTGCCAGTAGTAACCGGGACAGGGGTCCCACAGATAAGCAGTATTTT
.,14,TRBV25-1,TRBJ1-5,CASSGTESNQPQHF,TGTGCCAGCAGTGGGACAGAGAGCAATCAGCCCCAGCATTTT
TRBD2,16,TRBV5-1,TRBJ2-5,CASSLEGAGGPETQYF,TGCGCCAGCAGCTTGGAGGGTGCGGGGGGGCCAGAGACCCAGTACTTC
TRBD1,22,TRBV28,TRBJ1-2,CARTYAPGQGTTKSKVHYGYTF,TGTGCCAGAACATATGCACCGGGACAGGGAACAACAAAGAGTAAGGTGCACTATGGCTACACCTTC
.,17,TRBV9,TRBJ1-3,CASSPSQGHGSGNTIYF,TGTGCCAGCTCACCCTCGCAGGGCCATGGCTCTGGAAACACCATATATTTT
.,16,TRBV7-6,TRBJ1-4,CASSLSVGRGFGKLFF,TGTGCCAGCAGCTTAAGTGTCGGCAGAGGGTTCGGAAAACTGTTTTTT
TRBD2,14,TRBV5-1,TRBJ2-3,CASCPSGGPYTQYF,TGCGCCAGCTGTCCTAGCGGGGGGCCCTATACGCAGTATTTT
.,14,TRBV30,TRBJ1-1,CAWSNTGTYTEAFF,TGTGCCTGGAGTAACACAGGTACCTACACTGAAGCTTTCTTT
TRBD1,16,TRBV30,TRBJ1-2,CAWSLGGTASLYGYTF,TGTGCCTGGAGCCTAGGAGGGACAGCTAGCCTGTATGGCTACACCTTC
TRBD1,18,TRBV14,TRBJ2-2,CASSQEGTGGVLTGELFF,TGTGCCAGCAGCCAAGAGGGGACAGGGGGCGTCCTCACCGGGGAGCTGTTTTTT
.,15,TRBV9,TRBJ1-4,CASSVGPGINEKLFF,TGTGCCAGCAGCGTAGGTCCGGGGATTAATGAAAAACTGTTTTTT
TRBD2,16,TRBV4-2,TRBJ2-3,CASSQEASGGIDTQYF,TGTGCCAGCAGCCAAGAGGCTAGCGGGGGAATAGATACGCAGTATTTT
.,15,TRBV21-1,TRBJ1-6,CASTLTGQVNSPLHF,TGTGCCAGCACCCTGACGGGACAGGTTAATTCACCCCTCCACTTT
TRBD1,15,TRBV9,TRBJ1-4,CASSVTGTGYEKLFF,TGTGCCAGCAGCGTAACCGGGACAGGGTATGAAAAACTGTTTTTT
.,9,TRBV6-4,TRBJ1-2,CSRMYGYTF,TGTTCCCGTATGTATGGCTACACCTTC
TRBD1,18,TRBV30,TRBJ1-5,CACRDRGLSLGDNQPQHF,TGTGCCTGCCGTGACAGGGGGCTTAGTCTGGGCGACAATCAGCCCCAGCATTTT
.,16,TRBV4-3,TRBJ2-1,CASSQERAGVDNEQFF,TGCGCCAGCAGCCAAGAGAGAGCGGGCGTGGACAATGAGCAGTTCTTC
TRBD1,13,TRBV11-2,TRBJ2-7,CASSRDRAYEQYF,TGTGCCAGCAGCCGGGACAGAGCCTACGAGCAGTACTTC
TRBD2,15,TRBV13,TRBJ2-5,CASSFRGELQETQYF,TGTGCCAGCAGCTTTCGGGGGGAGCTACAAGAGACCCAGTACTTC
.,13,TRBV7-3,TRBJ1-1,CASSHALSTEAFF,TGTGCCAGCAGCCACGCCCTGAGCACTGAAGCTTTCTTT
.,14,TRBV15,TRBJ1-2,CATSENSLLNGYTF,TGTGCCACCTCTGAAAACAGCCTCCTTAATGGCTACACCTTC
.,15,TRBV19,TRBJ1-5,CASSIDLYGVQPQHF,TGTGCCAGTAGTATAGATCTATACGGGGTGCAGCCCCAGCATTTT
.,15,TRBV7-9,TRBJ1-1,CASSLGGRTNTEAFF,TGTGCCAGCAGCTTAGGGGGCAGGACGAACACTGAAGCTTTCTTT
TRBD2,16,TRBV28,TRBJ2-1,CASSLWPGGRNDEQFF,TGTGCCAGCAGTTTATGGCCGGGGGGGCGTAACGATGAGCAGTTCTTC